The 29 T cell receptor beta chains below all came from one sample that was sequenced in a study of control samples from healthy donors and cancer patients. Measured with immunoSEQ multiplex PCR; TCRdb has only the in-frame clones, and not every one. The data contain approximately 86,000 clones, approximately 81% of them singletons. The sequencing sample was made of blood. Every receptor here comes from a woman aged 40 to 49 in good health.

This clone came up a few times. The chain couples TRBV5-6 to TRBJ2-2; 9 nucleotides agree with TRBD1. CDR1 and CDR2 from the germline V gene are SGHDT and YYEEEE. This CDR3 contains 16 residues. Trimming took 1 base from V and 5 from J; bases not matched to a gene: 6. CDR3 loop: CASSLSGQGRTGELFF. CDR3 in DNA: TGTGCCAGCAGCTTGTCGGGACAGGGAAGAACCGGGGAGCTGTTTTTT.

The V gene is TRBV27, the J gene TRBJ1-6; 9 bases map to TRBD1. CDR3 size: 16 residues. Per germline, CDR1 MNHEY and CDR2 SMNVEV (reference sequence). Losses at the gene ends were 6 bases for V and 9 bases for J; bases not matched to a gene: 12. This chain's CDR3 is CASRTRTGADSSPLHF. The CDR3 nucleotides read TGTGCCAGCAGAACCAGGACAGGGGCGGATAGTTCACCCCTCCACTTT.

The V gene is TRBV19, the J gene TRBJ2-5, with D perhaps TRBD2 (6 bases). The CDR3 runs 15 residues. CDR1 and CDR2 from the germline V gene are LNHDA and SQIVND (reference sequence). The ends were cut back, 3 bases at V and 5 bases at J, with 16 bases in the middle. CDR3 in DNA: TGTGCCAGTAGTATGAGGAGGGGATGGGAGGAGACCCAGTACTTC. This encodes CASSMRRGWEETQYF.

The V call is TRBV7-8, the J call TRBJ2-1, with 13 bases matching TRBD2. CDR3 length equals 19 residues. V lost 5 bases, J lost 0 bases, and 10 bases stayed unmatched. Germline CDR1 and CDR2: SGHVS and FQNEAQ. CDR3 residues: CASSPAGLAGRSSYNEQFF. The CDR3 DNA is TGTGCCAGCAGCCCAGCGGGACTAGCGGGGCGGAGCTCCTACAATGAGCAGTTCTTC. Looking up the rest from reference TRBV7-8 and TRBJ2-1 gives the full variable domain: GAGVSQSPRYKVAKRGQDVALRCDPISGHVSLFWYQQALGQGPEFLTYFQNEAQLDKSGLPSDRFFAERPEGSVSTLKIQRTQQEDSAVYLCASSPAGLAGRSSYNEQFFGPGTRLTVL.

The gene calls are TRBV5-6 and TRBJ2-3; 7 nucleotides line up with TRBD1. The germline gives CDR1 SGHDT, CDR2 YYEEEE. V lost 0 bases, J lost 4 bases, and 8 bases stayed unmatched. This CDR3 spans 16 amino acids. The CDR3 spells CASSLGSGGTADTQYF. Here the CDR3 DNA reads TGTGCCAGCAGCTTGGGTTCAGGGGGAACAGCAGATACGCAGTATTTT.

In nucleotides, the CDR3 is TGTGCCAGCAGTCGGCGGGATGAGCAGTTCTTC. It translates to CASSRRDEQFF. This chain links TRBV5-6 with TRBJ2-1; D may be TRBD2 (5 bases). Trimming removed 5 bases from V and 8 bases from J, with 8 bases in between. From germline, CDR1 is SGHDT and CDR2 YYEEEE. The CDR3 is 11 residues long.

V is TRBV2 and J is TRBJ2-7; 9 bases are shared with TRBD1. The CDR3 is 16 amino acids. V was clipped by 2 bases and J by 5 bases; unmatched bases: 10. The germline V gene encodes CDR1 SNHLY and CDR2 FYNNEI. The CDR3: CASSERVGTGSNEQYF. For the CDR3, the DNA is TGTGCCAGCAGTGAACGGGTTGGGACAGGGAGCAACGAGCAGTACTTC.

This sequence joins TRBV24-1 and TRBJ2-2; the match to TRBD1 covers 8 bases. The CDR3 sequence is 17 residues long. V lost 3 bases, J lost 6 bases, and 11 bases stayed unmatched. CDR1 KGHDR and CDR2 SFDVKD come from the germline V gene. The CDR3 loop reads CATSDPGQGRMAGELFF. CDR3 sequence (DNA): TGTGCCACCAGTGATCCCGGACAGGGCAGGATGGCCGGGGAGCTGTTTTTT.

V gene TRBV5-6 combines with J gene TRBJ2-2; 9 positions match TRBD1. The CDR3 runs to 15 residues. V trimming: 3 bases; J trimming: 2 bases; junction bases outside the gene matches: 2. Germline values: CDR1 SGHDT, CDR2 YYEEEE. This CDR3 is CASSWTGVNTGELFF. Written as DNA, the CDR3 is TGTGCCAGCAGCTGGACAGGGGTTAACACCGGGGAGCTGTTTTTT.

The chain recombines TRBV20-1 with TRBJ2-5, with TRBD2 matching 7 bases. Germline V CDR1 and CDR2: DFQATT, SNEGSKA (reference sequence). This CDR3 has 15 amino acids. The junction had 11 bases not matched to a gene; V was cut back by 3 bases and J by 4 bases. DNA of the CDR3: TGCAGTGCTAGTGGTCCGCAGCGGGGAGGAGAGACCCAGTACTTC. Translating gives CSASGPQRGGETQYF.

The chain carries TRBV4-1 and TRBJ2-3, with 8 bases aligning to TRBD2. This CDR3 has 18 residues. In germline, CDR1 is MGHRA, CDR2 YSYEKL. Trimming at V came to 0 bases and at J to 1 base, leaving 9 bases not matched to a gene. The CDR3 is CASSQEPGGGRGTDTQYF. The DNA for the CDR3 is TGCGCCAGCAGCCAAGAACCCGGGGGGGGTCGGGGCACAGATACGCAGTATTTT.

This clone has a handful of counts. This chain joins TRBV19 and TRBJ1-2; TRBD1 might be the D (5 bases). V lost 4 bases and J lost 6, with 27 bases in between. Per the germline V gene, CDR1 is LNHDA and CDR2 is SQIVND (reference sequence). This CDR3 has 18 residues. CDR3 in amino acids: CASSTLWGGNEGIDGYTF. For the CDR3, the DNA is TGTGCCAGTAGTACCCTGTGGGGCGGGAATGAGGGTATTGATGGCTACACCTTC.

The J gene is TRBJ1-2, the V gene TRBV4-3; unclear D gene. This CDR3 is 14 amino acids long. Germline V gives CDR1 LGHNA, CDR2 YSLEER. The V end was cut by 0 bases, the J end by 5 bases, with 10 bases between. Written as DNA, the CDR3 is TGCGCCAGCAGCCAAGACAGTGAAGAGTATGGCTACACCTTC. It encodes CASSQDSEEYGYTF.

This clone has just one count. The DNA of the CDR3 is TGTGCCAGCAGTTACTCCCGGGACAACACAGATACGCAGTATTTT. This codes for CASSYSRDNTDTQYF. This chain connects TRBV6-2 or TRBV6-3 to TRBJ2-3; possibly TRBD1 for D (6 bases). The V end lost 0 bases, the J end lost 2 bases, and 9 bases lay between the germline ends. Germline-derived CDR1 and CDR2 are MNHEY and SVGEGT. The CDR3 is 15 amino acids.

This chain links TRBV12-5 with TRBJ1-1; D may be TRBD1 (6 bases). Deletions cut 6 bases from V and 5 bases from J, with 10 bases between. CDR3 length: 12 amino acids. Germline V gene lookup returns CDR1 LGHNT and CDR2 FRNRAP. In DNA, the CDR3 is TGTGCTAGTGGCACAGACAGGACTGAAGCTTTCTTT. It yields the protein CASGTDRTEAFF.

The chain uses TRBV19 and TRBJ1-5; unclear D gene. The germline V gene has CDR1 LNHDA and CDR2 SQIVND (reference sequence). This CDR3 region has 15 residues. The V and J ends lost 6 bases and 0 bases respectively, with 12 bases between them. The CDR3 DNA is TGTGCCAGTAGCCGCCAGTTAGGTAGCAATCAGCCCCAGCATTTT. Protein product: CASSRQLGSNQPQHF.

The V call is TRBV24-1, the J call TRBJ1-2; possible D gene TRBD1, 5 bases. V dropped 3 bases and J dropped 3 bases, with 13 bases sitting between them. This CDR3 has 15 residues. CDR1 KGHDR and CDR2 SFDVKD come from the germline V gene. This chain's CDR3 is CATSDPRRGHYGYTF. For the CDR3, the DNA is TGTGCCACCAGTGATCCCCGAAGGGGTCACTATGGCTACACCTTC.

This chain links TRBV7-9 with TRBJ2-7, with a possible D match to TRBD1 (6 bases). This CDR3 has 15 amino acids. V was shortened by 7 bases and J by 3 bases, with 19 bases between the two germline ends. Germline V lookup: CDR1 SEHNR, CDR2 FQNEAQ (reference sequence). CDR3 bases: TGTGCCAGCATCCCCTCAGGACAGACTTACTACGAGCAGTACTTC. Its translation is CASIPSGQTYYEQYF.

J is TRBJ1-1 and V is TRBV5-5; 7 nucleotides align to TRBD1. Per the germline V gene, CDR1 is SGHKS and CDR2 is YYEKEE (reference sequence). The CDR3 length is 20 residues. V dropped 0 bases and J dropped 3; count of bases not matched to a gene: 20. The CDR3 here is CASSLVFVASDRVADTEAFF. In nucleotides, the CDR3 is TGTGCCAGCAGCTTGGTCTTTGTGGCGAGCGACAGGGTCGCCGACACTGAAGCTTTCTTT.

This clone was seen a few times. The chain combines TRBV5-1 with TRBJ2-1; D is uncertain. V was pared by 8 bases and J by 4 bases, with 16 bases between. The CDR3 is 14 residues long. Per germline, CDR1 SGHRS and CDR2 YFSETQ. In nucleotides, the CDR3 is TGCGCCAGTTCCGAAGGCCAGATTTACAATGAGCAGTTCTTC. Its protein is CASSEGQIYNEQFF.

The chain links TRBV7-3 to TRBJ2-1; D perhaps matches TRBD1 (7 bases). CDR1 is SGHTA, CDR2 FQGTGA, per germline. The CDR3 spans 14 residues. V was cut by 2 bases and J by 9 bases, with 14 bases left in between. The chain's CDR3 is CASSLGAQGGEQFF. CDR3 nucleotide sequence: TGTGCCAGCAGCTTAGGGGCGCAGGGGGGTGAGCAGTTCTTC.

CDR3 nucleotide sequence: TGTGCCAGCAGTTACGGGCAGGACACTGAAGCTTTCTTT. This encodes CASSYGQDTEAFF. This rearrangement joins TRBV6-6 to TRBJ1-1; no firm D call. CDR3 length: 13 residues. Per the germline V gene, CDR1 is MNHNY and CDR2 is SVGAGI (reference sequence). Trimming took off 2 bases at V and 3 bases at J, with 7 bases between the two ends.

The chain couples TRBV18 to TRBJ2-5; TRBD1 matches at 7 bases. Germline values: CDR1 KGHSH, CDR2 LQKENI. J lost 5 bases, V lost 2 bases, and 2 bases had no gene match. CDR3 length: 13 residues. Written as DNA, the CDR3 is TGTGCCAGCTCACCAGACAGGGCGGAGACCCAGTACTTC. Protein product: CASSPDRAETQYF.

The chain is built from TRBV30 and TRBJ2-3; D is perhaps TRBD2 (7 bases). Germline V CDR1 and CDR2: GTSNPN, SVGIG (reference sequence). This CDR3 is built from 14 residues. V gave up 2 bases and J gave up 4 bases, with 13 bases separating them. Here the CDR3 reads CAWSTGGGADTQYF. Written as DNA, the CDR3 is TGTGCCTGGAGTACGGGGGGCGGAGCAGATACGCAGTATTTT.

The V call is TRBV18, the J call TRBJ2-5; D not certain. The germline CDR1 and CDR2 sequences are KGHSH and LQKENI. CDR3 size: 13 residues. V was clipped by 2 bases and J by 1 base, with 5 bases between them. The CDR3 DNA follows: TGTGCCAGCTCACCAGGGCTCCAAGAGACCCAGTACTTC. Residues: CASSPGLQETQYF.

The CDR3 DNA sequence: TGTGCCAGCAGTTTACAGGGGGGGCCTTATAATTCACCCCTCCACTTT. Amino acids: CASSLQGGPYNSPLHF. The J gene is TRBJ1-6, the V gene TRBV6-5, with 8 bases aligning to TRBD1. The V segment lost 4 bases and the J segment 4 bases; nucleotides outside the gene matches: 6. The length of the CDR3 is 16 residues. Germline CDR1 is MNHEY and CDR2 is SVGAGI.

The chain has TRBV19 and TRBJ1-1, with unresolved D. V was cut by 0 bases and J by 1 base, with 6 bases left in between. The CDR3 has 14 amino acids. Germline assignment: CDR1 LNHDA and CDR2 SQIVND (reference sequence). CDR3 loop: CASSIDPGNTEAFF. CDR3 bases: TGTGCCAGTAGTATAGACCCCGGGAACACTGAAGCTTTCTTT. Filled out from reference TRBV19 and TRBJ1-1, the complete variable domain reads DGGITQSPKYLFRKEGQNVTLSCEQNLNHDAMYWYRQDPGQGLRLIYYSQIVNDFQKGDIAEGYSVSREKKESFPLTVTSAQKNPTAFYLCASSIDPGNTEAFFGQGTRLTVV.

The CDR3 protein is CASSGSEGARNTEAFF. The CDR3 coding sequence is TGTGCCAGCAGCGGATCCGAGGGGGCAAGGAACACTGAAGCTTTCTTT. The chain links TRBV9 to TRBJ1-1; 7 nucleotides align to TRBD1. The CDR3 is made up of 16 amino acids. V was pared by 3 bases and J by 1 base, with 9 bases of the junction left unmatched. Germline assignment: CDR1 SGDLS and CDR2 YYNGEE.

J is TRBJ1-1 and V is TRBV24-1; D not resolved. From germline, CDR1 is KGHDR and CDR2 SFDVKD. There are 13 residues in the CDR3. V was cut by 4 bases and J by 6 bases, with 11 bases left in between. CDR3 loop: CATSDGNRAEAFF. The CDR3 DNA reads TGTGCCACCAGTGACGGCAATAGGGCTGAAGCTTTCTTT.